This TCR beta chain was observed in a study of T cell repertoires in cytomegalovirus infection. Study at large: Public TCR beta signatures were indicative of both CMV infection and a matching HLA type. Notes on the study in general: Using cumulative public TCR beta family frequency, the authors identified those who carried CMV together with the relevant HLA.

For this clonotype: The antigen is not known. Germline is not matched at one junction end, which may reflect a read error.

This CDR3 has 13 amino acids. Germline values: CDR1 SGHVS, CDR2 FNYEAQ. MiXCR was run by TCRdb on the reads, yielding one entry per CDR3 protein. This sample has some 180,000 distinct CDR3 sequences, with roughly a fifth found just once. The specimen sequenced was PBMCs. The chain couples TRBV7-6 to TRBJ1-1; a possible D gene is TRBD1 (6 bases). The TCR comes from a human donor in good health (CMV status not recorded). Some clones in this sample may be carry-over from other donors' samples. The chain's CDR3 is CAISLGDTLSAFF. As DNA, the CDR3 is TGTGCCATCAGCTTAGGGGACACCTTATCAGCTTTCTTT. Full variable domain (outside the CDR3, taken from reference TRBV7-6 and TRBJ1-1): GAGVSQSPRYKVTKRGQDVALRCDPISGHVSLYWYRQALGQGPEFLTYFNYEAQQDKSGLPNDRFSAERPEGSISTLTIQRTEQRDSAMYRCAISLGDTLSAFFGQGTRLTVV.